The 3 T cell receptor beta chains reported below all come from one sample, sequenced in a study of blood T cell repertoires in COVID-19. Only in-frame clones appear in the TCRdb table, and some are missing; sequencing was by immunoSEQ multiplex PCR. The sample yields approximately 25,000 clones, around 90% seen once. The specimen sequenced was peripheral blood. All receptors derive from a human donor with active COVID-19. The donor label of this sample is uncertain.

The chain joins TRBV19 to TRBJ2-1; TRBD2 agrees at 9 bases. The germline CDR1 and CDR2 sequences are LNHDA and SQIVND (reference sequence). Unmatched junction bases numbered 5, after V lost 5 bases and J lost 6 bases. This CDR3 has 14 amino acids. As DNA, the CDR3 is TGTGCCAGTAGTCCCGGGACTAGCAGCAATGAGCAGTTCTTC. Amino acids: CASSPGTSSNEQFF.

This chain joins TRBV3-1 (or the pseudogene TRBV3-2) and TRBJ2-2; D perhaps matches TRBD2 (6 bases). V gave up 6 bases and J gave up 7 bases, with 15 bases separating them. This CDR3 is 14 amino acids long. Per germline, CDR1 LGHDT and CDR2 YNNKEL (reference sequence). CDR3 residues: CASREGVSIGELFF. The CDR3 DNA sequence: TGTGCCAGCAGGGAGGGAGTGTCTATCGGGGAGCTGTTTTTT.

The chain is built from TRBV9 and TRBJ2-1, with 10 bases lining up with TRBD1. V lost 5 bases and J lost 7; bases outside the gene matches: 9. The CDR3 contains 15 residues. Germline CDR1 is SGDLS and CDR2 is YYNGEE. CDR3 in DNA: TGTGCCAGCAGGTCCGGGACAGGGGCCTTTAATGAGCAGTTCTTC. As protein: CASRSGTGAFNEQFF.